This T cell receptor beta chain was identified in a study of a mutant IDH1 vaccine in newly diagnosed glioma (dated by TCRdb to the early 2020s). About the investigation overall: Vaccination started 4-6 weeks after radiotherapy alone, or was given together with temozolomide cycles in the groups whose treatment included chemotherapy. The roughly 30 treated patients were about 60% male and around 40% female, with a mean age of about 38 years. Visit V12 was the week-35 safety follow-up and visit V13 was the week-47 end of study. Before enrollment, most patients had been given radiochemotherapy with temozolomide as standard therapy, while the rest had received either radiotherapy alone or temozolomide alone. Peripheral blood was collected at six visits: V03 (baseline), V05, V07, V10, V12 and V13. Longitudinal TCRB deep sequencing was done for some 25 treated patients, wherever samples were available for exploratory analyses.

Preparation of the library involved the immunoSEQ multiplex PCR assay. Rearranged TCR beta chain sequences were amplified using the hsTCRB Kit according to the manufacturer's protocol. An Illumina MiSeq was used to sequence the TCRB libraries. The study's own analysis went as follows. Demultiplexing, trimming and gene mapping were performed with the kit vendor's proprietary platform. This is the immuneACCESS table as TCRdb keeps it, with only in-frame sequences that have V and J called. A part of the clones is gone; compared with another copy, unresolved V genes explain less than half, and the rest is unexplained. Clone size and the V and J calls come from that table; the DNA yielded D and trimming. The sample contains about 55,000 clones, roughly 80% of them found a single time. Together, the top ten hold around 3.9% of the sample. According to the germline V gene, CDR1 reads SGHTA and CDR2 reads FQGNSA. Taken from cysteine to phenylalanine, the CDR3 has 14 residues. The read is trimmed to its CDR3 DNA, 42 bases read in frame from base 1. After removal of 0 bases from V and 8 bases from J, the junction retains 4 bases not matched to a gene.

This specimen's time point label, interpreted: week 35, safety follow-up. Every vaccine dose consisted of 300 ug of a 20-mer mutant IDH1 peptide in Montanide, administered subcutaneously together with topical imiquimod. Patients received eight vaccinations in weeks 1, 3, 5, 7, 11, 15, 19 and 23, corresponding to visits V03 through V10. The donors had newly diagnosed IDH1-mutant astrocytomas of WHO grade 3 or 4 that showed loss of nuclear ATRX. The samples were drawn from NOA16, a multicentre, single-arm, open-label phase I trial in Germany that tested a mutant IDH1 peptide vaccine in humans for the first time. Genomic DNA for TCRB sequencing was extracted from EDTA blood using the DNeasy Blood and Tissue Kit. Study-wide findings and limitations: Vaccine-induced immune responses across multiple MHC alleles were detected in about 92% of patients. Pseudoprogression seemed to be unrelated to changes in the top peripheral T cell clonotypes found by TCRB sequencing. The authors stated that sample limitations prevented analyses of patient blood samples from being reproduced. PBMC samples for TCRB deep sequencing were selected based on availability.

This clone appeared a single time. Its target antigen remains unknown. Per-base qualities were not stored, and no clone one base away is much larger. The sample consisted of PBMCs, taken from a glioma patient whose treatment included an IDH1 peptide vaccine. Here the chain combines TRBV7-2 and TRBJ2-1, and 7 bases in between align with TRBD2. The receptor was isolated from a woman aged 18-29 years with glioma. The nucleotides read TGTGCCAGCAGCTTAGCAGCGGGATATCATGAGCAGTTCTTC. It translates to CASSLAAGYHEQFF.